Below are 28 T cell receptor beta chains sequenced from a single sample in a study of beta chain features in type 1 diabetes. Expressed TCRB transcripts were sequenced because the isolated RNA had all been reverse transcribed beforehand. Generated by immunoSEQ multiplex PCR, the TCRdb table keeps only in-frame clones and is missing some. Found here are 200,000 to 250,000 clones, about 9.3% of them singletons; the top ten hold about 0.037%. The sample taken for sequencing was naive CD4+ T cells from blood. These receptors came from a woman between 18 and 29 years old in good health.

The chain combines TRBV14 with TRBJ2-2; possible D gene TRBD1, 5 bases. V was clipped by 4 bases and J by 4 bases, with 7 bases between them. CDR1 SGHDN and CDR2 FVKESK come from the germline V gene. This CDR3 has 13 residues. CDR3 protein: CASSPQGTGELFF. The DNA of the CDR3 is TGTGCCAGCAGCCCGCAGGGCACCGGGGAGCTGTTTTTT. Based on the CDR3 plus reference TRBV14 and TRBJ2-2, the full variable domain is EAGVTQFPSHSVIEKGQTVTLRCDPISGHDNLYWYRRVMGKEIKFLLHFVKESKQDESGMPNNRFLAERTGGTYSTLKVQPAELEDSGVYFCASSPQGTGELFFGEGSRLTVL.

This rearrangement joins TRBV4-1 to TRBJ2-5; a weak D match, TRBD2 (5 bases). The length of the CDR3 is 15 residues. V was shortened by 4 bases and J by 4 bases, with 16 bases between the two germline ends. Germline CDR1 is MGHRA and CDR2 is YSYEKL. CDR3 in DNA: TGCGCCAGCAGCCGAGCGGAGCGGAGTCGAGAGACCCAGTACTTC. It is translated as CASSRAERSRETQYF.

This clone was recorded a few times. This sample includes further DNA sequences coding for the same CDR3. The chain is built from TRBV6-6 and TRBJ2-3, with a possible D match to TRBD1 (6 bases). Germline-derived CDR1 and CDR2 are MNHNY and SVGAGI (reference sequence). Between the trimmed V and J ends, which lost 4 bases and 5 bases, there was a span of 10 bases. The CDR3 length is 13 residues. The CDR3 sequence is CASSSTGLDTQYF. The DNA of the CDR3 is TGTGCCAGCAGTTCAACAGGGCTAGATACGCAGTATTTT.

The table lists this clone with a few counts. This chain connects TRBV5-4 to TRBJ2-7, with D perhaps TRBD2 (6 bases). Per germline, CDR1 SGHNT and CDR2 YYREEE (reference sequence). CDR3 length equals 15 residues. V was cut by 1 base and J by 2 bases, with 13 bases left in between. The CDR3 DNA is TGTGCCAGCAGCTTGCACGGCGGGATGACCTACGAGCAGTACTTC. It yields the protein CASSLHGGMTYEQYF.

This clone was counted a few times. As DNA, the CDR3 is TGTGCCGGGCGGACGGACTACTCTGGAAACACCATATATTTT. Its translation is CAGRTDYSGNTIYF. The chain uses TRBV30 and TRBJ1-3; D is ambiguous. Germline V gene lookup returns CDR1 GTSNPN and CDR2 SVGIG (reference sequence). The CDR3 covers 14 residues. Trimming removed 8 bases from V and 0 bases from J, with 14 bases in between.

This clone was seen a few times. This chain connects TRBV6-5 to TRBJ2-7; the match to TRBD1 covers 9 bases. CDR3 size: 14 residues. V lost 6 bases to trimming and J lost 3 bases; unmatched junction nucleotides: 6. Germline CDR1 is MNHEY and CDR2 is SVGAGI. This CDR3 is CASRPRQGGYEQYF. CDR3 DNA: TGTGCCAGCAGGCCCCGACAGGGGGGCTACGAGCAGTACTTC.

This chain links TRBV18 with TRBJ2-1; the D gene is possibly TRBD2 (5 bases). This CDR3 contains 16 residues. Looked up from germline, CDR1 is KGHSH and CDR2 is LQKENI. The V end was cut by 0 bases, the J end by 5 bases, with 14 bases between. In DNA form, the CDR3 reads TGTGCCAGCTCACCACCGGGCAGGAGGCCCAACAATGAGCAGTTCTTC. It codes for CASSPPGRRPNNEQFF.

The chain employs TRBV29-1 and TRBJ1-2; the D gene is possibly TRBD1 (6 bases). Germline loops: CDR1 SQVTM, CDR2 ANQGSEA. The CDR3 length is 13 residues. Trimming took off 4 bases at V and 5 bases at J, with 14 bases between the two ends. The CDR3 DNA is TGCAGCGTTGTCCCACAGGGCTATTATGGCTACACCTTC. Its protein product is CSVVPQGYYGYTF.

This clone has more than one count but fewer than ten. This chain joins TRBV7-2 and TRBJ2-7; possible D gene TRBD2, 6 bases. The CDR3 covers 15 residues. The germline V gene has CDR1 SGHTA and CDR2 FQGNSA. Trimming removed 6 bases from V and 0 bases from J, with 15 bases in between. The CDR3: CASRGLVGNSYEQYF. The CDR3 coding sequence is TGTGCCAGCAGGGGACTTGTCGGAAACTCCTACGAGCAGTACTTC. Complete variable domain (other parts from reference TRBV7-2 and TRBJ2-7): GAGVSQSPSNKVTEKGKDVELRCDPISGHTALYWYRQSLGQGLEFLIYFQGNSAPDKSGLPSDRFSAERTGGSVSTLTIQRTQQEDSAVYLCASRGLVGNSYEQYFGPGTRLTVT.

The J gene is TRBJ2-4, the V gene TRBV27; TRBD1 matches at 9 bases. V lost 5 bases and J lost 0; bases outside the gene matches: 5. The length of the CDR3 is 16 residues. The germline V gene has CDR1 MNHEY and CDR2 SMNVEV (reference sequence). The CDR3 here is CASSLGQGLAKNIQYF. The CDR3, as DNA: TGTGCCAGCAGTCTCGGACAGGGGCTAGCCAAAAACATTCAGTACTTC.

This clone was counted ten times or more. The chain uses TRBV12-5 and TRBJ2-3; 7 bases map to TRBD1. This CDR3 has 14 residues. V dropped 5 bases and J dropped 1; count of bases not matched to a gene: 3. Germline V gene lookup returns CDR1 LGHNT and CDR2 FRNRAP. The CDR3 coding sequence is TGTGCTAGTGGTCTAGGACAGGGCACAGATACGCAGTATTTT. Protein: CASGLGQGTDTQYF.

The chain employs TRBV11-3 and TRBJ2-2, with TRBD1 as a possible D gene (6 bases). The germline CDR1 and CDR2 sequences are SGHNT and YENEEA. V lost 3 bases, J lost 5 bases, and 7 bases lay in between. This CDR3 spans 13 amino acids. CDR3 bases: TGTGCCAGCAGCTTTGACAGGACCGGGGAGCTGTTTTTT. Its protein product is CASSFDRTGELFF.

This clone was seen only a few times. The rearrangement uses TRBV28 and TRBJ2-7, with D unresolved. V was pared by 6 bases and J by 4 bases, with 7 bases between. The CDR3 length is 11 residues. The germline gives CDR1 MDHEN, CDR2 SYDVKM. CDR3: CASSRQYEQYF. The CDR3 bases are TGTGCCAGCAGCCGACAATACGAGCAGTACTTC.

This chain connects TRBV15 to TRBJ2-7; D remains ambiguous. The germline V gene encodes CDR1 LNHNV and CDR2 YYDKDF (reference sequence). V lost 4 bases, J lost 4 bases, and 8 bases lay in between. The CDR3 has 12 residues. The CDR3 DNA follows: TGTGCCACCAGCACGGTCGGGTACGAGCAGTACTTC. Protein sequence: CATSTVGYEQYF. The whole variable domain, filled in from reference TRBV15 and TRBJ2-7, reads DAMVIQNPRYQVTQFGKPVTLSCSQTLNHNVMYWYQQKSSQAPKLLFHYYDKDFNNEADTPDNFQSRRPNTSFCFLDIRSPGLGDTAMYLCATSTVGYEQYFGPGTRLTVT.

This clone was detected a few times. V usage is TRBV28 and J usage is TRBJ2-7, with D unclear. Trimming left V 5 bases short and J 7 bases short, with 15 bases between. CDR1 is MDHEN and CDR2 is SYDVKM in the germline V gene. The length of the CDR3 is 13 residues. The CDR3 sequence: CASSPLHSREQYF. The DNA for the CDR3 is TGTGCCAGCAGTCCACTCCACAGCCGGGAGCAGTACTTC.

This sequence joins TRBV7-2 and TRBJ1-4, with 9 bases lining up with TRBD1. CDR1 is SGHTA and CDR2 is FQGNSA in the germline V gene. The V segment lost 1 base and the J segment 8 bases; nucleotides outside the gene matches: 5. CDR3 size: 15 residues. The DNA of the CDR3 is TGTGCCAGCAGCTTAGTGGGGACAGGGTCAGAAAAACTGTTTTTT. Its translation is CASSLVGTGSEKLFF.

This clone was detected a few times. The V call is TRBV4-1, the J call TRBJ2-1; weak D call: TRBD2 (6 bases). This CDR3 comprises 14 residues. Germline loops: CDR1 MGHRA, CDR2 YSYEKL. The V gene lost 4 bases and the J gene lost 8 bases, with 15 bases spanning the gap. In nucleotides, the CDR3 is TGCGCCAGCAGCCTTGGGTGGGGGGTACATGAGCAGTTCTTC. Translated, it gives CASSLGWGVHEQFF.

This clone was observed a few times. The chain uses TRBV7-6 and TRBJ1-5, with D hard to call. The germline CDR1 and CDR2 sequences are SGHVS and FNYEAQ. CDR3 length equals 17 residues. The ends were cut back, 1 base at V and 5 bases at J, with 18 bases in the middle. The CDR3 coding sequence is TGTGCCAGCAGCTTAGGTCTTATCCGTGGGCCAGATCAGCCCCAGCATTTT. Protein product: CASSLGLIRGPDQPQHF. Full variable domain (missing parts from reference TRBV7-6 and TRBJ1-5): GAGVSQSPRYKVTKRGQDVALRCDPISGHVSLYWYRQALGQGPEFLTYFNYEAQQDKSGLPNDRFSAERPEGSISTLTIQRTEQRDSAMYRCASSLGLIRGPDQPQHFGDGTRLSIL.

This clone has a handful of counts. This sequence joins TRBV5-1 and TRBJ1-6, with TRBD1 as a possible D gene (6 bases). Trimming pared 2 bases from V and 5 bases from J, leaving 17 bases between. This CDR3 contains 17 residues. The V gene's germline CDR1 is SGHRS and CDR2 YFSETQ. CDR3 nucleotides: TGCGCCAGCAGCTTTGGGAGGGCCAAGGGGGATAATTCACCCCTCCACTTT. Residues: CASSFGRAKGDNSPLHF.

The table lists this clone with a few counts. V and J are TRBV5-1 and TRBJ2-1, with TRBD1 matching 9 bases. The junction had 5 bases not matched to a gene; V was cut back by 0 bases and J by 7 bases. From germline, CDR1 is SGHRS and CDR2 YFSETQ. This CDR3 contains 15 residues. CDR3 loop: CASSLVQGAHNEQFF. The DNA for the CDR3 is TGCGCCAGCAGCTTGGTACAGGGGGCGCATAATGAGCAGTTCTTC.

This chain connects TRBV19 to TRBJ1-2; 7 bases fit TRBD1. Trimming took 5 bases from V and 1 from J; bases not matched to a gene: 7. Germline V gene data show CDR1 as LNHDA and CDR2 as SQIVND (reference sequence). The CDR3 has 15 residues. Here the CDR3 reads CASSSAGTVNYGYTF. The CDR3 coding sequence is TGTGCCAGTAGTTCCGCCGGGACAGTTAACTATGGCTACACCTTC.

This chain connects TRBV5-4 to TRBJ1-1; a weak D match, TRBD1 (5 bases). In germline, CDR1 is SGHNT, CDR2 YYREEE (reference sequence). The CDR3 is 15 residues long. Trimming removed 4 bases from V and 10 bases from J, with 23 bases in between. Written as DNA, the CDR3 is TGTGCCAGCAGCCCCGGGAAGGCAGGGAGGAGTGTAGCTTTCTTT. Amino acid sequence: CASSPGKAGRSVAFF.

This chain connects TRBV19 to TRBJ2-7; TRBD1 aligns across 10 bases. The V gene's germline CDR1 is LNHDA and CDR2 SQIVND (reference sequence). V shed 6 bases and J 3 bases; nucleotides not matched to a gene: 5. The CDR3 contains 14 residues. The CDR3 sequence is CASSSGQGRYEQYF. The CDR3 nucleotides read TGTGCCAGTAGCTCGGGACAGGGGCGCTACGAGCAGTACTTC.

The V and J genes are TRBV9 and TRBJ2-3, with unresolved D. Trimming pared 0 bases from V and 3 bases from J, leaving 2 bases between. This CDR3 is 12 amino acids long. Germline V gene data show CDR1 as SGDLS and CDR2 as YYNGEE. In nucleotides, the CDR3 is TGTGCCAGCAGCGTAGCTACAGATACGCAGTATTTT. This sequence encodes CASSVATDTQYF.

This clone has only a few counts. The rearrangement uses TRBV5-1 and TRBJ2-6, with 7 bases matching TRBD1. CDR1 is SGHRS, CDR2 YFSETQ, per germline. Trimming took 4 bases from V and 0 from J; bases not matched to a gene: 13. This CDR3 comprises 19 residues. CDR3 sequence (DNA): TGCGCCAGCAGCCGGGCACAGGGGACATCCCTCTCTGGGGCCAACGTCCTGACTTTC. Residues: CASSRAQGTSLSGANVLTF.

This clone was seen a few times. V gene TRBV5-4 combines with J gene TRBJ2-1; 7 bases map to TRBD2. The CDR3 loop spans 16 amino acids. Germline V gene sequence: CDR1 SGHNT, CDR2 YYREEE (reference sequence). J was trimmed by 0 bases and V by 4 bases; bases with no gene match: 7. CDR3 DNA: TGTGCCAGCAGCAGGGACTACGCGAGCTCCTACAATGAGCAGTTCTTC. This encodes CASSRDYASSYNEQFF.

This clone showed up just a few times. At one of its ends the junction is not consistent with the germline gene, which may arise from a read error. This chain uses TRBV25-1 with TRBJ2-7; D is perhaps TRBD2 (5 bases). Germline CDR1 MGHDK, CDR2 SYGVNS. The CDR3 is made up of 13 amino acids. CDR3 protein: CASGDRAGDEQYF. In nucleotides, the CDR3 is TGTGCCAGCGGTGACCGGGCGGGCGACGAGCAGTACTTC.

This clone was counted between two and nine times. The genes are TRBV18 and TRBJ1-2, with D possibly being TRBD1 (6 bases). Looked up from germline, CDR1 is KGHSH and CDR2 is LQKENI. Trimming shortened V by 3 bases and J by 8 bases, and 13 bases separated the two germline ends. The CDR3 is 13 residues long. The chain's CDR3 is CASSPLQGEGYTF. CDR3 bases: TGTGCCAGCTCACCGTTACAGGGAGAGGGCTACACCTTC.